This is a list of T cell receptor beta chains from one sample in a study of neurological immune-mediated disorders. MiXCR, applied by TCRdb to the 5' RACE reads, yields one record per CDR3 protein. The sample records about 55,000 distinct CDR3 sequences, about 4.2% being singletons. The specimen was PBMCs. Source of these receptors: a man aged 45 to 65 with multiple sclerosis. The CDR3 runs from the conserved cysteine through the conserved F or W. D genes are given only for firm matches. Clone size is shown for a subset of rows, as once, few, many or a class of expanded clone.

-	many	TRBV4-1	TRBJ1-1	TGCGCCAGCAGCCAAGCCCCATGGGCCACCGAGGGGAACACTGAAGCTTTCTTT	CASSQAPWATEGNTEAFF
-	many	TRBV29-1	TRBJ1-2	TGCAGCGCGACAGGTTTTGGGTTTGGCTACACCTTC	CSATGFGFGYTF
TRBD2	many	TRBV10-3	TRBJ2-7	TGTGCCATCAGTGAGTCGAGGGGACTAGCGGGGAGTTACGAGCAGTACTTC	CAISESRGLAGSYEQYF
-	many	TRBV20-1	TRBJ2-1	TGCAGTGCCGAGGACAGCGTGGTGCGTAATGAGCAGTTCTTC	CSAEDSVVRNEQFF
-	many	TRBV6-6	TRBJ2-2	TGTGCCAGCAGGGGCGGGGTTGGAACCGGGGAGCTGTTTTTT	CASRGGVGTGELFF
-	many	TRBV5-1	TRBJ1-4	TGCGCCAGCAGCTTGGTGGCAGGGGCTGAAAAACTGTTTTTT	CASSLVAGAEKLFF
-	few	TRBV6-6	TRBJ1-1	TGTGCCAGCAGTTACGAGAAGAACACTGAAGCTTTCTTT	CASSYEKNTEAFF
TRBD1	few	TRBV5-1	TRBJ2-1	TGCGCCAGCAGCTCCTCACAGGGGGCGATCTACAATGAGCAGTTCTTC	CASSSSQGAIYNEQFF
-	many	TRBV7-6	TRBJ1-6	TGTGCCAGCAGCTTATCTAATTCACCCCTCCACTTT	CASSLSNSPLHF
-	many	TRBV11-2	TRBJ2-4	TGTGCCAGCAGCTTAGGGCGAGCAAGACCGTACTTC	CASSLGRARPYF
TRBD1	many	TRBV2	TRBJ1-5	TGTGCCAGCAGTGGACAGGGGGCCCGTCAGCCCCAGCATTTT	CASSGQGARQPQHF
-	many	TRBV5-6	TRBJ2-5	TGTGCCAGCAGCGCACTCATCCGGGACAATCTACAAGAGACCCAGTACTTC	CASSALIRDNLQETQYF
-	many	TRBV7-9	TRBJ2-2	TGTGCCAGCAGCTTAGCGCAGAACACCGGGGAGCTGTTTTTT	CASSLAQNTGELFF
-	-	TRBV28	TRBJ2-3	TGTGCCAGCCATGATGGGGGCGGGGGTACAGATACGCAGTATTTT	CASHDGGGGTDTQYF
TRBD1	many	TRBV5-1	TRBJ2-7	TGCGCCAGCAGCTGGGGACAGGGGAATAACGAGCAGTACTTC	CASSWGQGNNEQYF
-	-	TRBV6-5	TRBJ2-3	TGTGCCAGCAGTCAATTAGCAGGGTCAGATACGCAGTATTTT	CASSQLAGSDTQYF
-	many	TRBV20-1	TRBJ2-7	TGCAGTGCCCAGAGGGCCTACGGGCAGTACTTC	CSAQRAYGQYF
-	many	TRBV5-1	TRBJ1-2	TGCGCCAGCAGCTTGGATTTTGGAGCTAACTATGGCTACACCTTC	CASSLDFGANYGYTF
TRBD1	few	TRBV20-1	TRBJ1-1	TGCAGTGCGAAGGGACAGGGACTGAACACTGAAGCTTTCTTT	CSAKGQGLNTEAFF
-	-	TRBV20-1	TRBJ1-6	TGCAGTGCATACGGGGTTGGGAATTCACCCCTCAACTTT	CSAYGVGNSPLNF
TRBD2	many	TRBV5-1	TRBJ2-7	TGCGCCAGCTCTTTGACTAGCAGATCCTACGAGCAGTACTTC	CASSLTSRSYEQYF
-	few	TRBV6-5	TRBJ2-3	TGTGCCAGCAGTTACCGGCCGAACACAGATACGCAGTATTTT	CASSYRPNTDTQYF
-	few	TRBV24-1	TRBJ2-1	TGTGCCACCAGTGATTTAGGGGGGGCCAATGAGCAGTTCTTC	CATSDLGGANEQFF
-	many	TRBV3-1	TRBJ2-2	TGTGCCAGCAGCCAAGGAGGAGGAACGAACACCGGGGAGCTGTTTTTT	CASSQGGGTNTGELFF
TRBD1	many	TRBV6-6	TRBJ2-3	TGTGCCAGCTACGCCCGGGACAGGGCGGGAGATACGCAGTATTTT	CASYARDRAGDTQYF
-	-	TRBV10-3	TRBJ2-7	TGTGCCATCAGTGAGCTGGTTTCCGGATACGAGCAGTACTTC	CAISELVSGYEQYF
-	-	TRBV7-2	TRBJ2-1	TGTGCCAGCAGCTTAGGGCCCCTGGACTGGTGGGAGCCGACTTACAATGAGCAGTTCTTC	CASSLGPLDWWEPTYNEQFF
-	many	TRBV7-9	TRBJ2-7	TGTGCCAGCAGCCGCGGACTGCACTCCTACGAGCAGTACTTC	CASSRGLHSYEQYF
-	many	TRBV6-6	TRBJ2-7	TGTGCCAGCATTGCCAGCCCACCCCCCTACGAGCAGTACTTC	CASIASPPPYEQYF
-	many	TRBV4-2	TRBJ2-4	TGTGCCAGCAGCCAAGACGAGCTGGTAACACAGTACTTC	CASSQDELVTQYF
-	few	TRBV27	TRBJ2-5	TGTGCCAGCAGTTTCCGTTCTCAAGAGACCCAGTACTTC	CASSFRSQETQYF
-	many	TRBV24-1	TRBJ2-3	TGTGCCACCAGTGACATTCTCGCCACAGATACGCAGTATTTT	CATSDILATDTQYF
-	many	TRBV5-1	TRBJ1-1	TGCGCCAGCAGCCTGCAGGGAGGGAACACTGAAGCTTTCTTT	CASSLQGGNTEAFF
TRBD2	many	TRBV10-3	TRBJ2-5	TGTGCCATCAGTGAGTCCCACTTTGCGGGGGAAGAGACCCAGTACTTC	CAISESHFAGEETQYF
-	many	TRBV6-5	TRBJ1-1	TGTGCCAGCAGACCCCCTCCCGGGATTTGGGGGGGAGGCACTGAAGCTTTCTTT	CASRPPPGIWGGGTEAFF
-	many	TRBV14	TRBJ2-5	TGTGCCAGCAGCCTCCGTGCGAGGGGGAGTGGAGAGACCCAGTACTTC	CASSLRARGSGETQYF
-	many	TRBV12-3/TRBV12-4	TRBJ1-5	TGTGCCAGCAGTTTCGGTGGCAATCAGCCCCAGAATTTT	CASSFGGNQPQNF
TRBD1	many	TRBV5-1	TRBJ2-1	TGCGCCAGCAGCTTGGGGACAGGGGACTACAATGAGCAGTTCTTC	CASSLGTGDYNEQFF
-	many	TRBV27	TRBJ2-1	TGTGCCAGCAGTTTGGAGGGAGCCTACAATGAGCAGTTCTTC	CASSLEGAYNEQFF
TRBD2	many	TRBV7-2	TRBJ2-1	TGTGCCAGCAGCTTAGGACGGGGGGGGGAGCAGTTCTTC	CASSLGRGGEQFF
TRBD1	many	TRBV5-1	TRBJ2-7	TGCGCCAGCAGCTTGTCCCAGGGGGACTACGAGCAGTACTTC	CASSLSQGDYEQYF